The text below deals with one T cell receptor (beta chain). Its specificity is unknown. This entry belongs to a study of cytomegalovirus exposure and HLA in healthy donors. The wider study: The platform used for the roughly 120 validation repertoires matched that of the approximately 640 first-cohort repertoires, a later analysis reported.

General study findings and limits: CMV antigen specificity of a few CMV-associated chains was confirmed in vitro.

Unmatched junction bases numbered 16, after V lost 7 bases and J lost 12 bases. The CDR3 has 14 residues. Germline loops: CDR1 SGHVS, CDR2 FQNEAQ. Only in-frame clones appear in the TCRdb table, and some are missing; sequencing was by immunoSEQ multiplex PCR. The sample includes around 250,000 clones, almost 90% seen only once; the top ten take more than 0.35%. This sequence originates from a woman aged 18-29 years in good health and CMV-seronegative. The J gene is TRBJ1-1, the V gene TRBV7-8; 8 nucleotides line up with TRBD1. Sequenced sample: PBMCs. CDR3 amino acids: CASNTGQAGLGTFF. DNA for the CDR3: TGTGCCAGCAACACGGGACAGGCGGGACTTGGAACTTTCTTT.